The T cell receptor beta chain described here comes from a study of response to subunit inactivated influenza vaccine. Study conclusions and caveats: The authors suggested that few new T cells are recruited per seasonal influenza vaccination.

V lost 0 bases to trimming and J lost 6 bases; unmatched junction nucleotides: 10. The CDR3 is made up of 16 amino acids. Germline CDR1 SGHRS, CDR2 YFSETQ. TCRdb itself ran the RT-PCR reads through MiXCR, one entry per CDR3 protein. The sample consists of 500,000 to 550,000 distinct CDR3 sequences, under 9% of them appearing once. Many counts were recorded for this clonotype. As yet, its antigen is unknown. The receptor comes from a man aged 45 to 75 who received an inactivated influenza vaccine. The source was PBMCs from blood, collected less than 30 months after vaccination. The chain has TRBV5-1 and TRBJ1-1, with TRBD1 matching over 8 bases. In DNA form, the CDR3 reads TGCGCCAGCAGCTTGGGCCCCGCAGGGGGCTCGGCTGAAGCTTTCTTT. It is translated as CASSLGPAGGSAEAFF.